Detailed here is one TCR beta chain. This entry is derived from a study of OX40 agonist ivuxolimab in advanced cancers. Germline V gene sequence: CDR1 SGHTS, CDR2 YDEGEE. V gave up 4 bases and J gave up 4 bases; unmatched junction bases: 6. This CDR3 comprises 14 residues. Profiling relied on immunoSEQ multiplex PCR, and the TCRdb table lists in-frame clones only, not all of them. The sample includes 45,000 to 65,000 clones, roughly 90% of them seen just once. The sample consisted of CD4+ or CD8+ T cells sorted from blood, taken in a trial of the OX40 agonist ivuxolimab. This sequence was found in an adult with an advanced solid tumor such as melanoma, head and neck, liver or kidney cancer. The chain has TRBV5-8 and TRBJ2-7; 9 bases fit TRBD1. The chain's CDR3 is CASSVAGTGYEQYF. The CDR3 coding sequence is TGTGCCAGCAGCGTAGCCGGGACAGGGTACGAGCAGTACTTC.